This is a list of T cell receptor beta chains from one sample in a study of shared clonotypes between healthy human individuals. Only in-frame clones appear in the TCRdb table, and some are missing; sequencing was by immunoSEQ multiplex PCR. The data show about 690,000 clones, 90% seen once. The sequenced sample consisted of memory CD8+ T cells from PBMCs. All receptors derive from a man aged 18 to 35 in good health. Some clones in this sample may be carry-over from other donors' samples. Both conserved end residues are part of each CDR3. Fields, in order: J gene, D gene, clone size, V gene, CDR3 DNA, CDR3 protein. The D gene is left open where the match is weak. Where a row states a size, it is once, few, many or the class of an expanded clone; other rows omit it.

j_call: TRBJ2-5
d_call: TRBD2
clone_size: once
v_call: TRBV4-3
cdr3_nt: TGCGCCAGCAGCCAAGATACTAGCGGGAGGTGGGAGACCCAGTACTTC
cdr3_aa: CASSQDTSGRWETQYF

j_call: TRBJ2-7
d_call: -
clone_size: -
v_call: TRBV7-9
cdr3_nt: TGTGCCAGCAGCTTAGTAGTATTCGGGGCCGAGCAGTACTTC
cdr3_aa: CASSLVVFGAEQYF

j_call: TRBJ2-1
d_call: -
clone_size: -
v_call: TRBV21-1
cdr3_nt: TGTGCCAGCAGCAAAACCCGGGGCCTAGCGGGAGGGGACGATGAGCAGTTCTTC
cdr3_aa: CASSKTRGLAGGDDEQFF

j_call: TRBJ2-3
d_call: TRBD2
clone_size: -
v_call: TRBV10-1
cdr3_nt: TGCGCCAGCAGCCCGGGACTAGCGGGAGTGTGGACAGATACGCAGTATTTT
cdr3_aa: CASSPGLAGVWTDTQYF

j_call: TRBJ2-3
d_call: TRBD1
clone_size: once
v_call: TRBV9
cdr3_nt: TGTGCCAGCAGCGGGGAAGGGACAGGGGGCATGGCAGATACGCAGTATTTT
cdr3_aa: CASSGEGTGGMADTQYF

j_call: TRBJ1-1
d_call: -
clone_size: -
v_call: TRBV4-1
cdr3_nt: TGCGCCAGCAGCCAAGATGGGACTGAAGCTTTCTTT
cdr3_aa: CASSQDGTEAFF

j_call: TRBJ1-4
d_call: TRBD1
clone_size: -
v_call: TRBV9
cdr3_nt: TGTGCCAGCAGCGGGGACCCCTCGGGACAGCGAAATGAAAAACTGTTTTTT
cdr3_aa: CASSGDPSGQRNEKLFF

j_call: TRBJ1-6
d_call: -
clone_size: -
v_call: TRBV7-9
cdr3_nt: TGTGCCAGCAGCAGCACGGGAGATTATAATTCACCCCTCCACTTT
cdr3_aa: CASSSTGDYNSPLHF

j_call: TRBJ2-5
d_call: -
clone_size: -
v_call: TRBV27
cdr3_nt: TGTGCCAGCAGTCCGGCGGGGGCGGGAGAGACCCAGTACTTC
cdr3_aa: CASSPAGAGETQYF

j_call: TRBJ2-7
d_call: TRBD2
clone_size: -
v_call: TRBV4-1
cdr3_nt: TGCGCCAGCAGCCAAGATCGTAGCGGGAGCTCCTACGAGCAGTACTTC
cdr3_aa: CASSQDRSGSSYEQYF

j_call: TRBJ1-1
d_call: -
clone_size: few
v_call: TRBV11-1
cdr3_nt: TGTGCCAGCACCGGGACACATACTCTGAACACTGAAGCTTTCTTT
cdr3_aa: CASTGTHTLNTEAFF

j_call: TRBJ2-5
d_call: TRBD1
clone_size: -
v_call: TRBV5-6
cdr3_nt: TGTGCCAGCAGCTTGTACCTATGGACAGGGGGCTTAGAGACCCAGTACTTC
cdr3_aa: CASSLYLWTGGLETQYF

j_call: TRBJ2-1
d_call: -
clone_size: -
v_call: TRBV7-5
cdr3_nt: TGTGCGGGAGGGATAGACGTCGATGAGCAGTTCTTC
cdr3_aa: CAGGIDVDEQFF

j_call: TRBJ2-1
d_call: TRBD2
clone_size: once
v_call: TRBV11-1
cdr3_nt: TGTGCCAGCAGCTTTTCGAGCGGGAGGGTGAATGAGCAGTTCTTC
cdr3_aa: CASSFSSGRVNEQFF

j_call: TRBJ2-7
d_call: -
clone_size: -
v_call: TRBV25-1
cdr3_nt: TGTGCCAGCAGTGAATTTACGGCCTACGAGCAGTACTTC
cdr3_aa: CASSEFTAYEQYF

j_call: TRBJ2-1
d_call: -
clone_size: -
v_call: TRBV30
cdr3_nt: TGTGCTCCAAGGCGGCTTGGGGGCAATGAGCAGTTCTTC
cdr3_aa: CAPRRLGGNEQFF

j_call: TRBJ2-7
d_call: TRBD1
clone_size: -
v_call: TRBV28
cdr3_nt: TGTGCCAGCAGTTTATTTACAGGGGCCTACGAGCAGTACTTC
cdr3_aa: CASSLFTGAYEQYF

j_call: TRBJ1-2
d_call: TRBD1
clone_size: -
v_call: TRBV7-9
cdr3_nt: TGTGCCAGCAGTATGACAGGGTTAGTCTATGGCTACACCTTC
cdr3_aa: CASSMTGLVYGYTF

j_call: TRBJ2-7
d_call: TRBD1
clone_size: -
v_call: TRBV7-7
cdr3_nt: TGTGCCAGCAGCCCGGGGACAGGCGGCATCTACGAGCAGTACTTC
cdr3_aa: CASSPGTGGIYEQYF